A few counts support the clone carrying this T cell receptor beta chain. Its target is not known. Using a J-beta primer mix together with a sample-barcoded 5' primer, a second PCR was run for about 6 to 12 cycles. From each sample, at least 2.5 million paired-end reads containing CDR3 were obtained. TCRdb processed the 5' RACE reads anew with MiXCR; each CDR3 protein has one entry. The data show fewer than 700,000 distinct CDR3 sequences, more than 45% seen once. This record comes from a study of blood T cells in healthy people across ages. Findings and caveats of the study: The authors considered diversity estimates from one million T cells to be underestimates. Across the age range, TCR beta diversity per million T cells fell in a roughly linear way.

Trimming pared 1 base from V and 7 bases from J, leaving 10 bases between. This CDR3 is built from 13 residues. This receptor was obtained from a man older than 75 in good health. J is TRBJ1-1 and V is TRBV12-3 or TRBV12-4, with D perhaps TRBD1 (6 bases). Sequencing was done on a sample of blood. For the CDR3, the DNA is TGTGCCAGCAGTTTAGGAAGGGGGGGTGAAGCTTTCTTT. This codes for CASSLGRGGEAFF.